This T cell receptor beta chain was identified during a study of beta chain features in type 1 diabetes (dated 2018 in TCRdb). With regard to the full study: Mean age, gender distribution, total cell number and subset yield did not differ between patients and healthy donors. A total of roughly 99 million sorted cells were examined across all samples, and the number of cells per subset was strongly correlated with RNA yield. In the study, recently diagnosed type 1 diabetes patients and matched healthy donors were compared on the TCRB repertoires of their sorted circulating CD4+ T cell subsets. Whereas all 30 or so donors provided naive and central memory subsets, regulatory and stem cell-like memory subsets were isolated from just 8 patients and roughly eight healthy donors.

As regards this clone: Its antigen is unknown. The input lacks base qualities; no much larger clone sits a single base away.

From each donor, a single peripheral blood sample of approximately 120 mL on average was drawn into heparinised tubes. Naive, central memory, regulatory and stem cell-like memory CD4+ T cells were sorted on a BD FACSAria II using a panel including CD45RO, CCR7, CD25, CD127, CD95 and CD27. Purity was above 98% for every sorted population. PBMCs were isolated immediately by Lymphoprep density gradient centrifugation and stained directly without culture. So that batch effects would be minimized, each experiment stained and sorted samples in pairs, pairing one healthy donor with one patient. The High Capacity cDNA Reverse Transcription Kit was used to reverse transcribe all of the isolated RNA, meaning that expressed TCRB transcripts were what got sequenced. Deep immunoSEQ sequencing was performed on naive, central memory and regulatory T cell samples, with an average of roughly 3.3 million total reads per sample. Sorted cells were lysed in RLT buffer, and RNA was extracted using DNase-treated RNeasy Micro or Mini kits according to cell number. Each cell subset was processed on its own to prevent cross-contamination, while patient and healthy donor samples were processed together. The immunoSEQ multiplex PCR was used to amplify TCRB sequences from cDNA, yielding 87-bp fragments that span the CDR3 region. Sequencing of the amplicons was performed on the Illumina HiSeq platform. Regarding the original processing steps: PCR bias was computationally corrected using synthetic template baselines, reads within Hamming distance 2 were collapsed, and singletons that could not be merged were discarded. Reads were aligned to IMGT to assign V, D and J genes, CDR3 length, and insertions or deletions at six rearrangement sites. Within each subset, clonotype counts were normalized to the number of sorted cells before true diversity and Gini coefficients were calculated with the tcR R package. Repertoire sharing was quantified using the overlap coefficient calculated on TCRB nucleotide sequences. Out-of-frame TCRB sequences from naive cells were analyzed as a proxy for the pre-selection repertoire. Held by TCRdb, this immuneACCESS table contains in-frame sequences only and omits some clones. Under half of the omission traces to an unresolved V gene where checked; the cause of the rest is unknown. D and trimming were read from the DNA, whereas the V and J calls and clone size are those reported in that table. In all, the sample holds about 360,000 clones, and roughly 12% of those were seen once. Clones ranked in the top ten supply approximately 0.015% of the sample.

Broad study findings and their caveats: Because cDNA rather than genomic DNA was sequenced, highly expressing activated cells could have been over-represented, although no difference in activation and CD3 levels was found between groups. In all four CD4+ subsets, TCRB CDR3 length was moderately but significantly shorter in type 1 diabetes patients. PCR may preferentially amplify shorter templates, but because patient and control samples were amplified and corrected together, any resulting skew would affect both groups equally. Patients with type 1 diabetes made fewer insertions and deleted more nucleotides at VDJ recombination sites, implying thymic rearrangement abnormalities. HLA sub-analyses involved small numbers of individuals, so any influence of HLA type on TCRB rearrangement remained unresolved. The naive, central memory and regulatory TCRB repertoires appeared to resemble one another more closely among patients than among healthy donors.

The sample consisted of naive CD4+ T cells from blood. The sample's cell subset or site label, decoded: true naive CD4+ T cells. The sequence was collected from a man younger than 35 in good health.

The sequenced DNA is TGTGCCAGCAGTTTCGGTCGGTACGAGCAGTACTTC. Protein translation: CASSFGRYEQYF. The rearranged segments are TRBV28 and TRBJ2-7, with the D gene not clear enough to name. A distance of 7 bases separates the germline ends of V and J, which lose 3 bases and 4 bases respectively. The CDR3 has 12 amino acids, counting the end cysteine and phenylalanine. CDR3 DNA only is kept here, 36 bases in frame from base 1. For CDR1 and CDR2, the germline V gene lists MDHEN and SYDVKM.